This T cell receptor (beta chain) derives from a study of post-analysis software for immune sequencing data. About the study: Included among the disease courses, which were recorded for the cohort, were relapsing-remitting, secondary progressive and progressive-relapsing multiple sclerosis. Overall study results and limits: Compared with controls, patients had more of about 5 TRBV segments, including TRBV5-6, TRBV5-1 and TRBV20-1. Those samples that were prepared in the same batch co-clustered strongly by F measure. Controls showed significantly higher normalized Chao1 diversity than did multiple sclerosis patients.

About this clonotype itself: As yet, its antigen is unknown.

The CDR3 totals 13 residues. CDR1 is SGHTA, CDR2 FQGNSA, per germline. V gave up 5 bases and J gave up 6 bases, with 12 bases separating them. Researchers reported that TCR beta cDNA libraries carried unique molecular identifiers. Between roughly 1 and 10 million T cells gave rise to a few hundred thousand cDNA molecules. One entry per CDR3 protein, called by TCRdb with MiXCR from the PCR reads. The table lists over 150,000 distinct CDR3 sequences, 25% to 35% of them singletons. Sequencing was done on a sample of blood. The genes are TRBV7-2 and TRBJ2-3; no definite D call. This clonotype was sampled from a girl aged 10-17 years with multiple sclerosis. The CDR3 is CASSKIVADTQYF. The CDR3, as DNA: TGTGCCAGCAGCAAAATAGTTGCGGATACGCAGTATTTT.